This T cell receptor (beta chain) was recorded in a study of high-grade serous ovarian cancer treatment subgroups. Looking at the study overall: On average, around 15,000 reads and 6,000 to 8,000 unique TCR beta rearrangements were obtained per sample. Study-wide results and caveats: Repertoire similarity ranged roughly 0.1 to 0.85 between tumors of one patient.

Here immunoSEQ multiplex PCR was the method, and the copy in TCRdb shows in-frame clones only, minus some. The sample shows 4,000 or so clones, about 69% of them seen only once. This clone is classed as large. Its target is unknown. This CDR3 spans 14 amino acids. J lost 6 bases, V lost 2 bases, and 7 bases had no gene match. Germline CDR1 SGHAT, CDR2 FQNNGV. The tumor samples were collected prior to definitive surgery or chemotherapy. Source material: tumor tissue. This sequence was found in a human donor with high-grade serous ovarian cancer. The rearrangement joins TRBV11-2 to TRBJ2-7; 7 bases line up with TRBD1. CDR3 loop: CASSLPDRVIEQYF. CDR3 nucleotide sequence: TGTGCCAGCAGCTTACCAGACAGGGTAATCGAGCAGTACTTC.